This T cell receptor (beta chain) was found in a study of T cell changes during pregnancy in multiple sclerosis. The repertoire was sequenced with immunoSEQ multiplex PCR; TCRdb's copy has only in-frame clones and lacks some. This table has under 85,000 clones, just over 90% appearing once. J was trimmed by 5 bases and V by 4 bases; bases with no gene match: 4. The CDR3 spans 14 residues. The genes are TRBV23-1 and TRBJ1-5, with 8 nucleotides matching TRBD1. TRBV23-1 is an ORF for which the function is uncertain. Sequenced material: peripheral blood, taken in the third trimester of pregnancy. The sequence derives from a female donor with multiple sclerosis, enrolled in a pregnancy study. The DNA of the CDR3 is TGCGCCAGCAGTCGGGACAGGAAGGATCAGCCCCAGCATTTT. This gives the protein CASSRDRKDQPQHF.